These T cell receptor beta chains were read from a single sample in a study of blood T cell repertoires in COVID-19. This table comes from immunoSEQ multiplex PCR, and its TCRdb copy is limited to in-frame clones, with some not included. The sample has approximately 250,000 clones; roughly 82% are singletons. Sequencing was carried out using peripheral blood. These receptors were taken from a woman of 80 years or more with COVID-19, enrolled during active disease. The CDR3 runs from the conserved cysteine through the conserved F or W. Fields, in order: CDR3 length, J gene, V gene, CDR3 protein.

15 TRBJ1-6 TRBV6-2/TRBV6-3 CASSYAGQLDSPLHF
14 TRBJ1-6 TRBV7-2 CASSFAQGGSPLHF
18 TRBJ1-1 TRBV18 CASSQESGTGGIGLSAFF
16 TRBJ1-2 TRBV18 CASSPGQGGLGGGYTF
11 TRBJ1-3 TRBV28 CASSQTGAIYF
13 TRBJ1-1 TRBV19 CASTGQDNTEAFF
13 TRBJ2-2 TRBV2 CASKLEPSGELFF
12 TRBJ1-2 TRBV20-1 CSASPQNYGYTF
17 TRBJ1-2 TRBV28 CASSPGSRGQTNYGYTF
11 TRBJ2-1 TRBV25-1 CASRQGGEQFF
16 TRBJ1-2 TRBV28 CASSPFSGTANYGYTF
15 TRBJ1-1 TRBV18 CASSPRASGDTEAFF
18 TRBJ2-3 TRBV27 CASRSTSGGLLSTDTQYF
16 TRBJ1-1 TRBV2 CASTSGDRRGDTEAFF
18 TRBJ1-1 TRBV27 CASSFSGEQGAGNTEAFF
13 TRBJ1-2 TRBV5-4 CASSLQGVYGYTF
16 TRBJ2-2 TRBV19 CASSIDTGGSTGELFF
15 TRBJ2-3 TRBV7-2 CASRSTPLGTDTQYF
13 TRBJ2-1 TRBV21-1 CASSYTGGDEQFF
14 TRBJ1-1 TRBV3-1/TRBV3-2 CASSFRDRAPEAFF
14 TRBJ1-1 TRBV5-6 CASSPNTGNTEAFF
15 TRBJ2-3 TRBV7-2 CASSPDGGGTDTQYF
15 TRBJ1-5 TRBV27 CASSFGRGSNQPQHF
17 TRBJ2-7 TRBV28 CASSLSSGTSSSYEQYF
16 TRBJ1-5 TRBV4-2 CASSQEEGQGFQPQHF
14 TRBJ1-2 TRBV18 CASSGSSGPYGYTF
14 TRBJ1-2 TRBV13 CASSFSGQGMSYTF
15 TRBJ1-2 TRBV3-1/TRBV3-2 CASSYRGAGGYGYTF
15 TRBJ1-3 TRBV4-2 CASSLLQYSGNTIYF
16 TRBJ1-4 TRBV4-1 CASSQDLQGFMLKLFF
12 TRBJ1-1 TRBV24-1 CATSDGAAEAFF
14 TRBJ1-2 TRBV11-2 CASSLGDRNYGYTF
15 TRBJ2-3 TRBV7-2 CASSLTGLGTDTQYF
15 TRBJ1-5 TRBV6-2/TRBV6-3 CASSPGPGINQPQHF
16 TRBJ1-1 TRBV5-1 CASSLTGQGSNTEAFF
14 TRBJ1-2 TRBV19 CATDRGTKHYGYTF